This TCR beta chain was captured in a study of cytomegalovirus exposure and HLA in healthy donors. Study outcomes and limitations: TCR beta chains associated with HLA were, in a later analysis, more clonally expanded than equally common others. When analyzed later, the rates of TCR association showed variation by HLA locus, with DRB1 the most and HLA-C the fewest. An assumption of roughly uniform sequencing depth across donors underlay the presence/absence analyses.

With 60 Vbeta and 13 Jbeta primers, the PCR was carried out. Clones were sequenced by immunoSEQ multiplex PCR, and TCRdb holds only the in-frame ones, with some missing. The data contain about 94,000 clones, about four fifths of them seen just once; the ten biggest clones take up 10%. To note about this clone: Its antigen is undetermined. At one boundary the junction diverges from the germline segment, which might be a read error.

Germline values: CDR1 SGHKS, CDR2 YYEKEE (reference sequence). The CDR3 length is 15 residues. What was sequenced was PBMCs. The V gene is TRBV5-5, the J gene TRBJ2-2; D is perhaps TRBD2 (5 bases). This TCR was recovered from a human donor in good health. CDR3 sequence (DNA): TGTGCCAGCGGCCGTCTAGTTAGCGAAACCGGGGAGCTGCTTTTT. This translates into CASGRLVSETGELLF. Based on the CDR3 plus reference TRBV5-5 and TRBJ2-2, the full variable domain is DAGVTQSPTHLIKTRGQQVTLRCSPISGHKSVSWYQQVLGQGPQFIFQYYEKEERGRGNFPDRFSARQFPNYSSELNVNALLLGDSALYLCASGRLVSETGELLFGEGSRLTVL.